The present entry profiles one TCR beta chain with its context. Its antigen is currently unknown. This sample was included in a study of immune cell composition in non-small cell lung cancer. On the study more broadly: Most cases were lung adenocarcinoma or squamous cell carcinoma. Overall study results and limits: No significant correlation existed between pack-years smoked and tumour clonality. Tumour-associated clones >0.5% occurred in under 35% of adenocarcinomas, approximately 74% of squamous.

Sequencing used immunoSEQ multiplex PCR; TCRdb keeps in-frame clones, though not all of them. The sample contains 14,000 to 15,000 clones, about two thirds of which appear only once. Sequencing was done on a sample of lung tumor tissue. The receptor comes from a human donor with non-small cell lung cancer.

The CDR3 region is CASSFGAGALNQPQHF. CDR3 DNA sequence: TGTGCCAGCAGCTTCGGGGCGGGGGCCCTCAATCAGCCCCAGCATTTT. The genes are TRBV7-2 and TRBJ1-5; D is possibly TRBD1 (6 bases). The CDR3 is 16 amino acids. V was cut by 3 bases and J by 3 bases, with 15 bases left in between. Germline CDR1 SGHTA, CDR2 FQGNSA.